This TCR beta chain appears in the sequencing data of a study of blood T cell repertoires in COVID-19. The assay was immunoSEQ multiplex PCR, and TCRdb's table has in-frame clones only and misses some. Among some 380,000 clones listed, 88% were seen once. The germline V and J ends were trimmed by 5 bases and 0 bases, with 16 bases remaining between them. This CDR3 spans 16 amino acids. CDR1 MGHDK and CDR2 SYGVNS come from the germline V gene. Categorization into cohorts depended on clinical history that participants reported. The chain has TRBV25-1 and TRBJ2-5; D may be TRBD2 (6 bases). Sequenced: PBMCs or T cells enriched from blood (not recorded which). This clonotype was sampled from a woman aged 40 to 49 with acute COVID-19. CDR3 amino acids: CASSPFGGVDQETQYF. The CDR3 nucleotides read TGTGCCAGCAGTCCTTTCGGCGGGGTAGACCAAGAGACCCAGTACTTC.